A selection of T cell receptor beta chains follows, all from one sample in a study of OX40 agonist ivuxolimab in advanced cancers. Measured with immunoSEQ multiplex PCR; TCRdb has only the in-frame clones, and not every one. Of about 77,000 clones in the sample, about 90% were seen once. Specimen: CD4+ or CD8+ T cells sorted from blood, collected in a trial of the OX40 agonist ivuxolimab. These receptors all come from an adult with an advanced solid tumor such as melanoma, head and neck, liver or kidney cancer. The CDR3 runs from the conserved cysteine through the conserved F or W. Fields, in order: clone size, V gene, J gene, D gene, CDR3 protein, CDR3 DNA. A D gene is named only where the DNA matches it firmly. Part of the rows lack a size; the others show once, few, many or a class for expanded clones.

clone_size: .; v_call: TRBV7-6; j_call: TRBJ2-5; d_call: .; cdr3_aa: CASKKGTDAQETQYF; cdr3_nt: TGTGCCAGCAAAAAAGGGACTGACGCTCAAGAGACCCAGTACTTC
clone_size: .; v_call: TRBV5-5; j_call: TRBJ1-5; d_call: TRBD1; cdr3_aa: CASSHAGGVDQPQHF; cdr3_nt: TGTGCCAGCAGCCACGCAGGGGGGGTCGATCAGCCCCAGCATTTT
clone_size: .; v_call: TRBV10-2; j_call: TRBJ1-3; d_call: .; cdr3_aa: CASSESVRVVGDTIYF; cdr3_nt: TGCGCCAGCAGTGAGTCAGTGAGGGTTGTTGGAGACACCATATATTTT
clone_size: .; v_call: TRBV5-1; j_call: TRBJ2-3; d_call: TRBD1; cdr3_aa: CASSPGTGGDTQYF; cdr3_nt: TGCGCCAGCAGCCCCGGGACAGGGGGAGATACGCAGTATTTT
clone_size: once; v_call: TRBV7-2; j_call: TRBJ2-3; d_call: .; cdr3_aa: CASSLFSPDTQYF; cdr3_nt: TGTGCCAGCAGCTTATTTAGCCCAGATACGCAGTATTTT
clone_size: once; v_call: TRBV28; j_call: TRBJ2-3; d_call: TRBD2; cdr3_aa: CASSSPSGKSTDTQYF; cdr3_nt: TGTGCCAGCAGTTCCCCCAGCGGGAAGAGCACAGATACGCAGTATTTT
clone_size: .; v_call: TRBV27; j_call: TRBJ1-5; d_call: TRBD1; cdr3_aa: CASSSDRGINQPQHF; cdr3_nt: TGTGCCAGCAGTTCGGACAGGGGGATCAATCAGCCCCAGCATTTT
clone_size: .; v_call: TRBV6-6; j_call: TRBJ2-3; d_call: TRBD2; cdr3_aa: CASTPGLDRPYF; cdr3_nt: TGTGCCAGCACCCCCGGACTAGACCGACCATATTTT
clone_size: .; v_call: TRBV28; j_call: TRBJ2-3; d_call: .; cdr3_aa: CASSPPGPAGDTQYF; cdr3_nt: TGTGCCAGCAGCCCACCGGGACCCGCCGGAGATACGCAGTATTTT
clone_size: .; v_call: TRBV28; j_call: TRBJ2-6; d_call: TRBD1; cdr3_aa: CASSPEGQGGANVLTF; cdr3_nt: TGTGCCAGCAGTCCAGAAGGACAGGGAGGGGCCAACGTCCTGACTTTC
clone_size: .; v_call: TRBV2; j_call: TRBJ2-1; d_call: .; cdr3_aa: CASSQNNEQFF; cdr3_nt: TGTGCCAGCAGTCAGAACAATGAGCAGTTCTTC
clone_size: .; v_call: TRBV6-1; j_call: TRBJ1-2; d_call: .; cdr3_aa: CASSEAPGENYGYTF; cdr3_nt: TGTGCCAGCAGTGAGGCCCCAGGGGAGAACTATGGCTACACCTTC
clone_size: .; v_call: TRBV5-4; j_call: TRBJ2-7; d_call: TRBD1; cdr3_aa: CASSRDRDGEQYF; cdr3_nt: TGTGCCAGCAGCCGGGACAGGGACGGCGAGCAGTACTTC
clone_size: .; v_call: TRBV19; j_call: TRBJ2-7; d_call: .; cdr3_aa: CASQDGTQGIRKQYF; cdr3_nt: TGTGCCAGCCAAGACGGTACACAGGGAATACGGAAGCAGTACTTC
clone_size: .; v_call: TRBV7-3; j_call: TRBJ2-7; d_call: TRBD2; cdr3_aa: CASRGDFYEQYF; cdr3_nt: TGTGCCAGCCGGGGGGACTTCTACGAGCAGTACTTC
clone_size: .; v_call: TRBV29-1; j_call: TRBJ1-4; d_call: TRBD1; cdr3_aa: CSGYYRGGLFF; cdr3_nt: TGCAGCGGATATTACAGGGGAGGACTGTTTTTT
clone_size: .; v_call: TRBV27; j_call: TRBJ1-1; d_call: .; cdr3_aa: CASSLSPTLGTEAFF; cdr3_nt: TGTGCCAGCAGTTTATCCCCCACGCTGGGGACTGAAGCTTTCTTT
clone_size: .; v_call: TRBV6-1; j_call: TRBJ2-7; d_call: .; cdr3_aa: CASSEPGNPSYEQYF; cdr3_nt: TGTGCCAGCAGTGAACCAGGTAACCCCTCCTACGAGCAGTACTTC
clone_size: .; v_call: TRBV7-6; j_call: TRBJ1-2; d_call: .; cdr3_aa: CASSPGLRSNYGYTF; cdr3_nt: TGTGCCAGCAGCCCCGGACTCAGATCTAACTATGGCTACACCTTC
clone_size: .; v_call: TRBV28; j_call: TRBJ1-6; d_call: .; cdr3_aa: CASSLPLPNSPLHF; cdr3_nt: TGTGCCAGCAGCCTCCCACTACCCAATTCACCCCTCCACTTT
clone_size: .; v_call: TRBV28; j_call: TRBJ1-2; d_call: .; cdr3_aa: CASSTATYGYTF; cdr3_nt: TGTGCCAGCAGTACAGCCACATATGGCTACACCTTC
clone_size: .; v_call: TRBV9; j_call: TRBJ2-3; d_call: TRBD2; cdr3_aa: CASSVDVVLAGGPSTDTQYF; cdr3_nt: TGTGCCAGCAGCGTAGACGTTGTACTAGCGGGGGGCCCTAGCACAGATACGCAGTATTTT
clone_size: once; v_call: TRBV6-5; j_call: TRBJ2-1; d_call: .; cdr3_aa: CASRPGQGYNEQFF; cdr3_nt: TGTGCCAGCAGACCCGGACAAGGGTACAATGAGCAGTTCTTC
clone_size: .; v_call: TRBV28; j_call: TRBJ1-5; d_call: .; cdr3_aa: CASRTRTGNQPQHF; cdr3_nt: TGTGCCAGCAGAACGAGGACAGGCAATCAGCCCCAGCATTTT
clone_size: .; v_call: TRBV2; j_call: TRBJ2-3; d_call: .; cdr3_aa: CASSEGGPDTQYF; cdr3_nt: TGTGCCAGCAGTGAGGGGGGCCCAGATACGCAGTATTTT
clone_size: once; v_call: TRBV29-1; j_call: TRBJ2-5; d_call: .; cdr3_aa: CSVNLAQETQYF; cdr3_nt: TGCAGCGTTAACCTAGCCCAAGAGACCCAGTACTTC
clone_size: .; v_call: TRBV5-1; j_call: TRBJ2-3; d_call: .; cdr3_aa: CASSLWGLEDTQYF; cdr3_nt: TGCGCCAGCAGCTTGTGGGGGCTCGAGGATACGCAGTATTTT
clone_size: once; v_call: TRBV2; j_call: TRBJ2-3; d_call: .; cdr3_aa: CASKGPDSTDTQYF; cdr3_nt: TGTGCCAGCAAGGGACCAGATAGCACAGATACGCAGTATTTT
clone_size: .; v_call: TRBV11-2; j_call: TRBJ2-5; d_call: .; cdr3_aa: CASSFSYQETQYF; cdr3_nt: TGTGCCAGCAGCTTCTCGTACCAAGAGACCCAGTACTTC
clone_size: .; v_call: TRBV25-1; j_call: TRBJ1-6; d_call: .; cdr3_aa: CASGGDVGSPLHF; cdr3_nt: TGTGCCAGCGGGGGGGACGTAGGATCACCCCTCCACTTT
clone_size: few; v_call: TRBV28; j_call: TRBJ2-5; d_call: TRBD2; cdr3_aa: CASTTPGGGVQETQYF; cdr3_nt: TGTGCCAGCACCACCCCTGGCGGGGGGGTCCAAGAGACCCAGTACTTC
clone_size: .; v_call: TRBV4-1; j_call: TRBJ2-3; d_call: .; cdr3_aa: CASSQVGKRPDTQYF; cdr3_nt: TGCGCCAGCAGCCAAGTCGGTAAAAGGCCAGATACGCAGTATTTT
clone_size: .; v_call: TRBV19; j_call: TRBJ2-3; d_call: .; cdr3_aa: CASRGPGPHTDTQYF; cdr3_nt: TGTGCCAGTAGAGGCCCGGGCCCCCACACAGATACGCAGTATTTT
clone_size: .; v_call: TRBV27; j_call: TRBJ1-1; d_call: .; cdr3_aa: CASSLRQGITEAFF; cdr3_nt: TGTGCCAGCAGTTTACGGCAGGGGATCACTGAAGCTTTCTTT
clone_size: .; v_call: TRBV7-9; j_call: TRBJ1-5; d_call: .; cdr3_aa: CASSLGVGNQPQHF; cdr3_nt: TGTGCCAGCAGCTTAGGGGTGGGCAATCAGCCCCAGCATTTT
clone_size: .; v_call: TRBV7-5; j_call: TRBJ2-3; d_call: .; cdr3_aa: CASSSGATDTQYF; cdr3_nt: TGTGCCAGCAGCTCTGGGGCCACAGATACGCAGTATTTT
clone_size: few; v_call: TRBV11-2; j_call: TRBJ1-1; d_call: .; cdr3_aa: CASSAQRNTEAFF; cdr3_nt: TGTGCCAGCAGCGCACAGAGGAACACTGAAGCTTTCTTT
clone_size: .; v_call: TRBV5-4; j_call: TRBJ2-4; d_call: TRBD1; cdr3_aa: CASSLQRDSIKNIQYF; cdr3_nt: TGTGCCAGCAGCTTGCAACGGGACAGCATTAAAAACATTCAGTACTTC
clone_size: .; v_call: TRBV27; j_call: TRBJ1-2; d_call: .; cdr3_aa: CASSLSGAYGYTF; cdr3_nt: TGTGCCAGCAGCCTGTCGGGGGCTTATGGCTACACCTTC
clone_size: .; v_call: TRBV2; j_call: TRBJ2-5; d_call: .; cdr3_aa: CASSEELGPRDF; cdr3_nt: TGTGCCAGCAGTGAAGAATTAGGACCTCGCGACTTC
clone_size: once; v_call: TRBV7-6; j_call: TRBJ2-3; d_call: .; cdr3_aa: CASSLPQGSDTQYF; cdr3_nt: TGTGCCAGCAGCTTACCTCAGGGTTCAGATACGCAGTATTTT
clone_size: few; v_call: TRBV28; j_call: TRBJ2-5; d_call: .; cdr3_aa: CASSSIERLKGTQYF; cdr3_nt: TGTGCCAGCAGTTCGATTGAGCGTCTCAAAGGGACCCAGTACTTC